This entry is about one T cell receptor (beta chain). This sample was taken from a study of OX40 agonist ivuxolimab in advanced cancers. Assay: immunoSEQ multiplex PCR; the TCRdb copy retains only in-frame clones and omits some. The sample includes around 40,000 clones, around 88% of them seen just once. CDR3 length: 15 amino acids. V lost 6 bases and J lost 0, with 14 bases in between. Germline V CDR1 and CDR2: MNHNY, SVGAGI (reference sequence). The TCR sequence derives from an adult with an advanced solid tumor such as melanoma, head and neck, liver or kidney cancer. Sequencing was performed on CD4+ or CD8+ T cells sorted from blood, taken in a trial of the OX40 agonist ivuxolimab. V and J are TRBV6-6 and TRBJ1-1; weak D call: TRBD1 (5 bases). The CDR3 spells CASRAWDGVNTEAFF. CDR3 bases: TGTGCCAGCAGGGCTTGGGACGGAGTGAACACTGAAGCTTTCTTT.